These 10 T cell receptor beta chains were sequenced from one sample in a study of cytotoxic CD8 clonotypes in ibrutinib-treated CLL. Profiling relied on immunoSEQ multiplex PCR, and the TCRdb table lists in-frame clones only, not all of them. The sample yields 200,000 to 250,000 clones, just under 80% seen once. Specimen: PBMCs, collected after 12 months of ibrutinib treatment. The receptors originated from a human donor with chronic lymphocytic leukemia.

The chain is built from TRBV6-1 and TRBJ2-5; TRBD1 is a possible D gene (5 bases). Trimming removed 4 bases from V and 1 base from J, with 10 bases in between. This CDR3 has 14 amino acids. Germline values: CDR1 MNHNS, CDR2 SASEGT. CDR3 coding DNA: TGTGCCAGCAGTGCAGCAGGGTTCCAAGAGACCCAGTACTTC. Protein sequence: CASSAAGFQETQYF.

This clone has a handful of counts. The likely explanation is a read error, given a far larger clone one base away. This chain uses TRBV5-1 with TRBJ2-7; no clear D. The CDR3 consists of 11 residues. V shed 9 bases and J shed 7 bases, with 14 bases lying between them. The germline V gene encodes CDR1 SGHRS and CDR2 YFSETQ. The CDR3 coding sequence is TGCGCCACCAGGTTGGGCAATGAGCAGTACTTC. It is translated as CATRLGNEQYF.

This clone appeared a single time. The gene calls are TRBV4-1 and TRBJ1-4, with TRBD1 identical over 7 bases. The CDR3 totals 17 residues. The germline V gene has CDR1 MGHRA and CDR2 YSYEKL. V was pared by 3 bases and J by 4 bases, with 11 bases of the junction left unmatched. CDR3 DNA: TGCGCCAGCAGCCAGTCGAGGGTAGGGGGCCGTAATGAAAAACTGTTTTTT. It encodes CASSQSRVGGRNEKLFF.

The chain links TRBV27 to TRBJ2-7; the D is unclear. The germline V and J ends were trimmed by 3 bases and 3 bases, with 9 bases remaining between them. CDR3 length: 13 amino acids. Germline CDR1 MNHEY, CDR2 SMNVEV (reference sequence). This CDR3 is CASSFAGFYEQYF. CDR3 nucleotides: TGTGCCAGCAGTTTTGCAGGCTTCTACGAGCAGTACTTC.

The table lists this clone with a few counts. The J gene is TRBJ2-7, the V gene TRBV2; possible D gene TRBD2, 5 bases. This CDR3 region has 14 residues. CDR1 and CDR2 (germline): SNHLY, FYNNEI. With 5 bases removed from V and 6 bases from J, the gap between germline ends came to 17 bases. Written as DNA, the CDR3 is TGTGCCAGCAGTACTATGGACTCTGCGGTCGAGCAGTACTTC. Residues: CASSTMDSAVEQYF.

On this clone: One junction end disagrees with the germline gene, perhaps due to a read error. In DNA, the CDR3 is TGTGCCAGCACCTTAGGACAGGGCCGCAATCAGCCCCAGCATTTT. Amino acids: CASTLGQGRNQPQHF. The chain uses TRBV13 and TRBJ1-5, with 8 bases fitting TRBD1. The germline V gene encodes CDR1 PRHDT and CDR2 FYEKMQ (reference sequence). CDR3 length: 15 amino acids.

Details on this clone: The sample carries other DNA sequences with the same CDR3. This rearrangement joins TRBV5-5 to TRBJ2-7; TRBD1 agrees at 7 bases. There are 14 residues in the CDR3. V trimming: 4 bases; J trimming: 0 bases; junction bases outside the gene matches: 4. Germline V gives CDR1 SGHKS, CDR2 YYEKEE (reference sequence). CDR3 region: CASSLTGTSYEQYF. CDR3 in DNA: TGTGCCAGCAGCCTGACAGGGACCTCCTACGAGCAGTACTTC.

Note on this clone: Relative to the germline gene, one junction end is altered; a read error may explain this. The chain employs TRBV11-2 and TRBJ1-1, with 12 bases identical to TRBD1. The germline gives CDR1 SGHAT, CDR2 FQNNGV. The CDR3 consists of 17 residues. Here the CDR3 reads CASSFRDRGQRDTEAFF. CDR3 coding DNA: TGTGCCAGCAGCTTCCGGGACAGGGGGCAGAGGGACACTGAAGCCTTCTTT. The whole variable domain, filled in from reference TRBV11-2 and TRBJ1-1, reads EAGVAQSPRYKIIEKRQSVAFWCNPISGHATLYWYQQILGQGPKLLIQFQNNGVVDDSQLPKDRFSAERLKGVDSTLKIQPAKLEDSAVYLCASSFRDRGQRDTEAFFGQGTRLTVV.

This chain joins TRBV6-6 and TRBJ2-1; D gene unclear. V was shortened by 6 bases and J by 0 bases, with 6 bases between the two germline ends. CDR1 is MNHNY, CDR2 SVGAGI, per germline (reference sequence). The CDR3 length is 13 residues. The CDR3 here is CASRESSYNEQFF. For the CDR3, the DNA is TGTGCCAGCAGAGAAAGCTCCTACAATGAGCAGTTCTTC.

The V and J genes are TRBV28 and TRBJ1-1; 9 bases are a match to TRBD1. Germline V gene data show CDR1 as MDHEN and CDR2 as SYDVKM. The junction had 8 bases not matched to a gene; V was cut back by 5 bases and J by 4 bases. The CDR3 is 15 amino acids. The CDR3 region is CASSPTGQGGTEAFF. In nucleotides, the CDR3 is TGTGCCAGCAGTCCAACGGGACAGGGCGGCACTGAAGCTTTCTTT.